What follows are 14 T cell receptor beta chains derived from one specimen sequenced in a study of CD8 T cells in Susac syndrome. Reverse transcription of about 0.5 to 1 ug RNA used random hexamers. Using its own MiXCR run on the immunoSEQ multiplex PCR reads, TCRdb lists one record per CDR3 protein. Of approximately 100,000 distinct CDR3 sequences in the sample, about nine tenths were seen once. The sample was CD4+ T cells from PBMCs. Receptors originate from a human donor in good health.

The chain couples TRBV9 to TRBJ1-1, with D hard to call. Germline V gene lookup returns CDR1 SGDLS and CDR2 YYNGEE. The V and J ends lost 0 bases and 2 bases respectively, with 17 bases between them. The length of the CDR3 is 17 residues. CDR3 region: CASSVDAREGPNTEAFF. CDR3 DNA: TGTGCCAGCAGCGTAGATGCTAGGGAGGGCCCCAACACTGAAGCTTTCTTT.

CDR3 DNA sequence: TGTGCCAGCACCCCCAGAAGCGCGAACACCGGGGAGCTGTTTTTT. This codes for CASTPRSANTGELFF. V gene TRBV6-1 combines with J gene TRBJ2-2; no reliable D call. Trimming pared 7 bases from V and 0 bases from J, leaving 12 bases between. The CDR3 totals 15 residues. The germline CDR1 and CDR2 sequences are MNHNS and SASEGT.

This chain's CDR3 is CASSKGGGKPIINTGELFF. CDR3 in DNA: TGTGCCAGCAGCAAGGGAGGGGGGAAGCCGATAATAAACACCGGGGAGCTGTTTTTT. The chain recombines TRBV21-1 with TRBJ2-2; TRBD2 is the table's D call, not checked against the DNA. TRBV21-1 is shown as a pseudogene. The CDR3 is 19 amino acids.

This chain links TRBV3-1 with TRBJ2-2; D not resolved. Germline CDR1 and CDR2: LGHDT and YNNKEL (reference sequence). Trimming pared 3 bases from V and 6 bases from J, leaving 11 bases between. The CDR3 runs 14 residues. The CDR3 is CASSQLRTSGELFF. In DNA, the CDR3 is TGTGCCAGCAGCCAGTTGCGTACCTCCGGGGAGCTGTTTTTT.

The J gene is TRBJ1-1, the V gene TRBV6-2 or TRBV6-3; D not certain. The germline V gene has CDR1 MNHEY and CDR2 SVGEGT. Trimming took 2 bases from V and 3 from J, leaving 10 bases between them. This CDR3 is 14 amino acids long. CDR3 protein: CASSYQDSDTEAFF. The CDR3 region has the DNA TGTGCCAGCAGTTACCAGGATTCAGACACTGAAGCTTTCTTT.

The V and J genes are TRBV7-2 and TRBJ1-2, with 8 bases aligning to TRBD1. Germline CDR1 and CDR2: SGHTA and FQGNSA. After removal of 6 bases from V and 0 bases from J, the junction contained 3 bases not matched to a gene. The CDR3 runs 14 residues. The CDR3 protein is CASSMDRANYGYTF. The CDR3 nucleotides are TGTGCCAGCAGTATGGACAGGGCTAACTATGGCTACACCTTC.

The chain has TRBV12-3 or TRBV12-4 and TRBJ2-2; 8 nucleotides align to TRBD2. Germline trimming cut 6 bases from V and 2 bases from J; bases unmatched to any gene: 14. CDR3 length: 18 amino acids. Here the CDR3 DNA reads TGTGCCAGCAGCCAACTTCCGGGGGGGAATCTAAACACCGGGGAGCTGTTTTTT. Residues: CASSQLPGGNLNTGELFF.

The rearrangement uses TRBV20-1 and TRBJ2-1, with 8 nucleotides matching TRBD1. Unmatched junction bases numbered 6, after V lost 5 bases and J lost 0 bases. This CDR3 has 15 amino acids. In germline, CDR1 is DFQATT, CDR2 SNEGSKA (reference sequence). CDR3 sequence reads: CSADRTGSSYNEQFF. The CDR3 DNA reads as TGCAGTGCTGATCGGACAGGGAGCTCCTACAATGAGCAGTTCTTC.

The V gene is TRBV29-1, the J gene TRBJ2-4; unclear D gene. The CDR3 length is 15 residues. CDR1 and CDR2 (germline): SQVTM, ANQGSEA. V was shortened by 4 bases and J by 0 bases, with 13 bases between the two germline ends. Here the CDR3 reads CSVVELDLAKNIQYF. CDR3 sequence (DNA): TGCAGCGTTGTCGAGCTAGACCTAGCCAAAAACATTCAGTACTTC.

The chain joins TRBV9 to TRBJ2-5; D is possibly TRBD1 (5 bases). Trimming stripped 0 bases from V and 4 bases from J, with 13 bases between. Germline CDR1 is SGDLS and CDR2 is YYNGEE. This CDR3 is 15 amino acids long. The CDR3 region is CASSVGVRGRETQYF. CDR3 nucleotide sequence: TGTGCCAGCAGCGTAGGGGTAAGGGGAAGAGAGACCCAGTACTTC.

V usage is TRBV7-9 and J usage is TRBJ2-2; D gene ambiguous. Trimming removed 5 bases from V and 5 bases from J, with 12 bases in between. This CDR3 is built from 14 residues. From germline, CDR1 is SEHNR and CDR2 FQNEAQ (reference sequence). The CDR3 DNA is TGTGCCAGCAGCACCCCGGCTGCGACCGGGGAGCTGTTTTTT. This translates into CASSTPAATGELFF. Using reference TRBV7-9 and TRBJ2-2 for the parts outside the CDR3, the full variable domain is DTGVSQNPRHKITKRGQNVTFRCDPISEHNRLYWYRQTLGQGPEFLTYFQNEAQLEKSRLLSDRFSAERPKGSFSTLEIQRTEQGDSAMYLCASSTPAATGELFFGEGSRLTVL.

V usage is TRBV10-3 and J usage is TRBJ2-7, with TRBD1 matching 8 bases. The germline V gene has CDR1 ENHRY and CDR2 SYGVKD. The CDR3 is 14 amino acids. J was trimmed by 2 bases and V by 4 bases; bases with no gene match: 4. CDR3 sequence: CAISGGQGTYEQYF. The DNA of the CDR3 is TGTGCCATCAGTGGAGGACAGGGAACCTACGAGCAGTACTTC.

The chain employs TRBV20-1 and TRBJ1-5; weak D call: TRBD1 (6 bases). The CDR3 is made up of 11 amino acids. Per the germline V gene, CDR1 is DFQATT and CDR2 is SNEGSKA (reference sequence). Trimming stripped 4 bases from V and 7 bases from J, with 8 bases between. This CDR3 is CSAKGEQPQHF. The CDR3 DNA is TGCAGTGCTAAGGGGGAACAGCCCCAGCATTTT.

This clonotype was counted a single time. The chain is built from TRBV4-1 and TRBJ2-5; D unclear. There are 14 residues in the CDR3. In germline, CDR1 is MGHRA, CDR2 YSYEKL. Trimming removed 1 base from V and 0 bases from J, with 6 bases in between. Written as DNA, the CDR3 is TGCGCCAGCAGCCAAGGGGCGCACCAAGAGACCCAGTACTTC. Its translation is CASSQGAHQETQYF.